This entry features one TCR beta chain sequence. The target antigen is unknown. A much larger clone differs by one base, so this may be a read error. According to the study, TCR beta libraries were built with iRepertoire HTBI primers and CDR3-region Arm-PCR. TCRdb ran MiXCR on the multiplex PCR reads and lists one entry per CDR3 protein. The sample consists of 310,000 or so distinct CDR3 sequences, about 20% of them appearing once. The sample is drawn from a study of regulatory T cells in long-lasting Graves disease. Germline CDR1 and CDR2: MGHRA and YSYEKL. This CDR3 comprises 15 residues. Trimming took 3 bases from V and 1 from J; bases not matched to a gene: 2. The time point: persistent/refractory GD, antithyroid drugs over 5 years with positive TRAb. The TCR library was made from RNA that had been extracted from PBMCs in TRIzol. General study results and limits: A reduction in accuracy may have resulted from the small sample size. The study found persistent patients shared more public clonotypes (over 2,500) than new patients (over 850).

The source is a female donor with Graves disease. The chain recombines TRBV4-1 with TRBJ1-5; 8 nucleotides align to TRBD1. The input for sequencing was peripheral blood mononuclear cells (PBMCs), taken when the disease was refractory, from a patient treated with antithyroid drugs. CDR3 DNA: TGCGCCAGCAGCCAGGGACAGGCGAGCAATCAGCCCCAGCATTTT. Translation gives CASSQGQASNQPQHF.